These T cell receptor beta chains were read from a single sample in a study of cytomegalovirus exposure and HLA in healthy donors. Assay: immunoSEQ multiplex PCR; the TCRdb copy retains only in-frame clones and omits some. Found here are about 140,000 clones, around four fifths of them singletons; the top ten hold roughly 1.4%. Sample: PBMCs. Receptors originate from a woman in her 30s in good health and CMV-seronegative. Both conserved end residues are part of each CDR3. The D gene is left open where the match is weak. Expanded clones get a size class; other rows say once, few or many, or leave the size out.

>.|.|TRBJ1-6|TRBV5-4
TGTGCCAGCAGTAGCGAGAGCTATAATTCACCCCTCCACTTT
CASSSESYNSPLHF
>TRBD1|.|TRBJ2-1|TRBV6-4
TGTGCCAGCAGTGGGGATGGACAGGGGGGAAATGAGCAGTTCTTC
CASSGDGQGGNEQFF
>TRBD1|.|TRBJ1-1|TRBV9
TGTGCCAGCAGCCCGGGACAGGGGGTTCGCATGAACACTGAAGCTTTCTTT
CASSPGQGVRMNTEAFF
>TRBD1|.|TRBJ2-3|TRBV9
TGTGCCAGCAGCGTCCGGGACAGGGCTACAGATACGCAGTATTTT
CASSVRDRATDTQYF
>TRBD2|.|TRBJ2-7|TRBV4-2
TGTGCCAGCAGCCAAGGACTAGCGGGGGGGCCGGGGTACGAGCAGTACTTC
CASSQGLAGGPGYEQYF
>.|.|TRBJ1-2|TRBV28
TGTGCCAGCAGTTACCGGGTTTACGGCTACACCTTC
CASSYRVYGYTF
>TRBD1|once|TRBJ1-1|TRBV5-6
TGTGCCAGCAGCCCTGGGACAGGCTTGTACATGAACACTGAAGCTTTCTTT
CASSPGTGLYMNTEAFF
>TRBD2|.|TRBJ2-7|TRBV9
TGTGCCAGCAGCGTCAATAGCGGGGGAGCGTCCTACGAGCAGTACTTC
CASSVNSGGASYEQYF
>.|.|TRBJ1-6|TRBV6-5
TGTGCCAGCAGCAGTGACGGACTCTATAATTCACCCCTCCACTTT
CASSSDGLYNSPLHF
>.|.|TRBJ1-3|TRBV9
TGTGCCAGCAGCGTAGTGGCCGCTGGAAACACCATATATTTT
CASSVVAAGNTIYF
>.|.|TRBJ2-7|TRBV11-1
TGTGCCAGCAGCTTATCCCGGCAGCGTACCGGAGAGCAGTACTTC
CASSLSRQRTGEQYF
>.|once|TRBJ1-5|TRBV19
TGTGCCAGTAGGCGAAGGGGAAATCAGCCCCAGCATTTT
CASRRRGNQPQHF
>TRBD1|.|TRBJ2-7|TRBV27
TGTGCCAGCAGTTTAACAGGGGGTTCCCACGAGCAGTACTTC
CASSLTGGSHEQYF
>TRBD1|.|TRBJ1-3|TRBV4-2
TGTGCCAGCAGCCAAAAAACAGGGGGTCTGGCTGGAAACACCATATATTTT
CASSQKTGGLAGNTIYF
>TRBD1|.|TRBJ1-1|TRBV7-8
TGTGCCAGCAGCTTGGGCCTGGGACAGGGCAGCACTGAAGCTTTCTTT
CASSLGLGQGSTEAFF
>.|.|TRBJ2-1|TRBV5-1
TGCGCCAGCAGCTTGGGTGGGGGGAGCTCCTACAATGAGCAGTTCTTC
CASSLGGGSSYNEQFF
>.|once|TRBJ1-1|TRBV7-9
TGTGCCAGCAGCTTAGTACAGAACACTGAAGCTTTCTTT
CASSLVQNTEAFF
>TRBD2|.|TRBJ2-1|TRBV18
TGTGCCAGCTCAAGGACTAGCGGGGTCTACAATGAGCAGTTCTTC
CASSRTSGVYNEQFF
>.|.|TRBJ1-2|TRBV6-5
TGTGCCAGCAGTTACTCGGGCTCAGATGGCTACACCTTC
CASSYSGSDGYTF
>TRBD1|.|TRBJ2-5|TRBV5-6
TGTGCCAGCACCCCGTTTGGCAGGGGGATAAGAGAGACCCAGTACTTC
CASTPFGRGIRETQYF
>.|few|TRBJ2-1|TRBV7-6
TGTGCCAGCAGCCAGGTCGGACACAGCTCCTACAATGAGCAGTTCTTC
CASSQVGHSSYNEQFF
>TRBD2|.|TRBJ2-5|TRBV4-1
TGCGCCAGCAGCCAAAGGATGGCGGGGGGCGCGCAAGAGACCCAGTACTTC
CASSQRMAGGAQETQYF
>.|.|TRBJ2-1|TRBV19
TGTGCCAGTAGTTGGCCTTACACCGATGAGCAGTTCTTC
CASSWPYTDEQFF
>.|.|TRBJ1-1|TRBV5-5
TGTGCCAGCAGCTTGGGGGGGGTGAACACTGAAGCTTTCTTT
CASSLGGVNTEAFF
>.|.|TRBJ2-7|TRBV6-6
TGTGCCAGCAGCCTACTCTCCTACGAGCAGTACTTC
CASSLLSYEQYF
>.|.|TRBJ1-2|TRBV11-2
TGTGCCAGCAGCGCCACAGGCGGCGGCGGCTACACCTTC
CASSATGGGGYTF
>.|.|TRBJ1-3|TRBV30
TGTGCCTGGAGTACAGGGTTCGCTGGAAACACCATATATTTT
CAWSTGFAGNTIYF
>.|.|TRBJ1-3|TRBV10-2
TGCGCCAGCAGTGACCCGCGGGGGGTAACTGGAAACACCATATATTTT
CASSDPRGVTGNTIYF
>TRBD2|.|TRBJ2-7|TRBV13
TGTGCCAGCAGCTTAGGGTCGGGGGGCGAGCAGTACTTC
CASSLGSGGEQYF
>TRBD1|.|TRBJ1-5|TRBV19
TGTGCCAGTAGTCCAAACAGGGGGCACGGCAATCAGCCCCAGCATTTT
CASSPNRGHGNQPQHF
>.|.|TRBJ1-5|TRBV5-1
TGCGCCAGCAGCCCTAGCTTAGGGAATCAGCCCCAGCATTTT
CASSPSLGNQPQHF